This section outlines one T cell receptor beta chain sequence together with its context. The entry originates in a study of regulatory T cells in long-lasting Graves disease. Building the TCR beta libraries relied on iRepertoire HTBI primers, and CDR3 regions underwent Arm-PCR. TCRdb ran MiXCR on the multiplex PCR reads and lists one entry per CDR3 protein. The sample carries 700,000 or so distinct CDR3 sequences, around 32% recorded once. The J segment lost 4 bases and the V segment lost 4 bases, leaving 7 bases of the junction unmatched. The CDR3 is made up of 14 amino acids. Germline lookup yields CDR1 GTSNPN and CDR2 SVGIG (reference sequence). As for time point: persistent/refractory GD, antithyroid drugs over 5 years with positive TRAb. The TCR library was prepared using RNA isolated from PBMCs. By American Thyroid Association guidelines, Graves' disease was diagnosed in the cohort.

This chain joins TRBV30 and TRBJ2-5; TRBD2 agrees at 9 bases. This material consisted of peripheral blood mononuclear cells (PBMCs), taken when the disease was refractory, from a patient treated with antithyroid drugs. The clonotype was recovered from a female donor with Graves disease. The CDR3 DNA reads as TGTGCCTGGAAAATGGCGGGAGGGGGAGAGACCCAGTACTTC. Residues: CAWKMAGGGETQYF.